A single TCR beta chain is shown here with its context. As handled by the study authors: Estimated nucleated cell counts came from reference gene primer amplification. Assay used: immunoSEQ multiplex PCR; TCRdb lists only in-frame clones, some missing. The V and J calls and the clone size are those of that table, but D and trimming were determined from the DNA. The data hold some 240,000 clones, with about 91% observed a single time. This record comes from a study of blood T cell repertoires in COVID-19. At the level of the study: Some COVID-19 samples were acute and others convalescent; all came from the United States, Italy and Spain. Sample material is recorded as cDNA or gDNA derived from T cells, B-cell-depleted T cells, or PBMCs.

The CDR3 runs to 14 residues. The germline V and J ends were trimmed by 0 bases and 9 bases, with 14 bases remaining between them. Germline loops: CDR1 SGHAT, CDR2 FQNNGV. The material sequenced was peripheral blood. This clonotype originated in a woman in her thirties or forties who had recovered from COVID-19. The chain employs TRBV11-2 and TRBJ2-5; TRBD1 might be the D (5 bases). CDR3 sequence reads: CASSLEQTATSQYF. The CDR3 bases are TGTGCCAGCAGCTTAGAACAGACAGCGACTTCCCAGTACTTC.